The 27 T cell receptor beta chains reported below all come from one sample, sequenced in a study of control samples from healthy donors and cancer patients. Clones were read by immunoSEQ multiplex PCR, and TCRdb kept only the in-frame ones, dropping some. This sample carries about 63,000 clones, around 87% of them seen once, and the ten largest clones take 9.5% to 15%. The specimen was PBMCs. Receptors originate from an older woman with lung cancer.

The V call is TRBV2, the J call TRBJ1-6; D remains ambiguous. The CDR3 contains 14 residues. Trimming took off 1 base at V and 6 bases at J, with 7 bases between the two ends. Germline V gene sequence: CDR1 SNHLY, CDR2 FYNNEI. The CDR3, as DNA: TGTGCCAGCAGTGAAGATAGCAGTAATTCACCCCTCCACTTT. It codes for CASSEDSSNSPLHF.

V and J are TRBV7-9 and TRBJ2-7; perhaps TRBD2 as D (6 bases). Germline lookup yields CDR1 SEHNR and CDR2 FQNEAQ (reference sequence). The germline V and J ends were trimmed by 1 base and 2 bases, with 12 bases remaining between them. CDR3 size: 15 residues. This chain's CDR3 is CASSLGTREAYEQYF. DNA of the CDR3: TGTGCCAGCAGCTTAGGGACGAGGGAGGCCTACGAGCAGTACTTC.

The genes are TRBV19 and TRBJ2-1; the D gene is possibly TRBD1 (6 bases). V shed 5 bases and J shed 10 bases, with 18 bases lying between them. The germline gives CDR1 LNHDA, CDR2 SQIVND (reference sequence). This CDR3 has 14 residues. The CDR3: CASSWDIRGGEQFF. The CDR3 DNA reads TGTGCCAGTAGTTGGGACATCAGGGGCGGAGAGCAGTTCTTC.

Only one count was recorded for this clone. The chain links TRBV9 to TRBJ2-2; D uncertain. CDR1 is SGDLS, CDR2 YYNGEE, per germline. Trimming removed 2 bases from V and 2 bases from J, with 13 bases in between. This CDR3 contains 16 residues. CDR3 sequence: CASSVRRIPNTGELFF. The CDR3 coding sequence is TGTGCCAGCAGCGTGCGCAGAATCCCAAACACCGGGGAGCTGTTTTTT.

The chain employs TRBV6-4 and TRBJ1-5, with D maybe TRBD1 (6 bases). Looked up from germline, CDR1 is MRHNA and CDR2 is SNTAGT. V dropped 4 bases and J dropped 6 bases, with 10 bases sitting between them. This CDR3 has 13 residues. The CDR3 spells CASSVTGTQPQHF. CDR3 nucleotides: TGTGCCAGCAGTGTAACAGGGACTCAGCCCCAGCATTTT.

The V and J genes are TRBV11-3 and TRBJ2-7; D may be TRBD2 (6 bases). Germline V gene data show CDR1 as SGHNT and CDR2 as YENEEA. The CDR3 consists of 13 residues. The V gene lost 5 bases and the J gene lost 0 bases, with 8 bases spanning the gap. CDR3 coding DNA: TGTGCCAGCAGCGTGGGAGGCTCCTACGAGCAGTACTTC. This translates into CASSVGGSYEQYF. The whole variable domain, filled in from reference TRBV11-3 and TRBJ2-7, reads EAGVVQSPRYKIIEKKQPVAFWCNPISGHNTLYWYLQNLGQGPELLIRYENEEAVDDSQLPKDRFSAERLKGVDSTLKIQPAELGDSAVYLCASSVGGSYEQYFGPGTRLTVT.

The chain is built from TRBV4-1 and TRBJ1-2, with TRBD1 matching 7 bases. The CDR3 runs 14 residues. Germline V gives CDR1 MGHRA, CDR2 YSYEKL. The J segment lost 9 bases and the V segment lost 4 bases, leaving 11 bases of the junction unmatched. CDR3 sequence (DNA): TGCGCCAGCAGCCCCTTCGGACAGGTCCTTAGCTACACCTTC. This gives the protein CASSPFGQVLSYTF.

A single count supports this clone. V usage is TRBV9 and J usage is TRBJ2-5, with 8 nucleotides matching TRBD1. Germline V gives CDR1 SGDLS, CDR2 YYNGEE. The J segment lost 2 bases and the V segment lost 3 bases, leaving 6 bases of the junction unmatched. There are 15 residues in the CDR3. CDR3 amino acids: CASSAQGAYQETQYF. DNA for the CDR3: TGTGCCAGCAGCGCCCAGGGGGCTTATCAAGAGACCCAGTACTTC.

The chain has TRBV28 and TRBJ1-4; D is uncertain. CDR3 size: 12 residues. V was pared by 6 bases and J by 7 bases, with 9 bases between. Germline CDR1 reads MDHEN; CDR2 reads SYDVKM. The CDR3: CASRGPSEKLFF. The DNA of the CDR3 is TGTGCCAGCAGGGGCCCTTCTGAAAAACTGTTTTTT.

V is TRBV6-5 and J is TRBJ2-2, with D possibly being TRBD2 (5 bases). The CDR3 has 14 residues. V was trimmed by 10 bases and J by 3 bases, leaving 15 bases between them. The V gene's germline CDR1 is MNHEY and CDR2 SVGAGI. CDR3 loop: CAIKRGIDTGELFF. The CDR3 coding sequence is TGTGCCATTAAACGAGGGATCGACACCGGGGAGCTGTTTTTT.

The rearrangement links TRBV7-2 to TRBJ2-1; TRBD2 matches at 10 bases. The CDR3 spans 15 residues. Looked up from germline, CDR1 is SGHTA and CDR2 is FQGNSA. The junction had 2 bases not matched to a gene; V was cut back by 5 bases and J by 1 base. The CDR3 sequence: CASSRTSGSYNEQFF. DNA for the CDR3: TGTGCCAGCAGCAGGACTAGCGGTTCCTACAATGAGCAGTTCTTC.

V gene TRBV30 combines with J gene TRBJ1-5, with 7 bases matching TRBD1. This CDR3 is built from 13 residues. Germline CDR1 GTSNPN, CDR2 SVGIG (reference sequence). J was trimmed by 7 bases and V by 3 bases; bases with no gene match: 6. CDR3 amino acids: CAWSNIRGQPQHF. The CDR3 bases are TGTGCCTGGAGCAACATCAGGGGGCAGCCCCAGCATTTT.

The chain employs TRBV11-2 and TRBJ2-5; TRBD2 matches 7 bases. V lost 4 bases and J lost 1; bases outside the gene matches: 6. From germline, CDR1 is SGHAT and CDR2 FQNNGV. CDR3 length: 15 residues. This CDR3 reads CASSYQAGPQETQYF. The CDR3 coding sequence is TGTGCCAGCAGCTATCAAGCGGGACCCCAAGAGACCCAGTACTTC.

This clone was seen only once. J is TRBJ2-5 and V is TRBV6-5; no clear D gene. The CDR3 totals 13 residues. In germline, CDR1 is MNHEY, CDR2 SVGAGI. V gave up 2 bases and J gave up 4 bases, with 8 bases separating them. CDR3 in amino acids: CASSYGLGETQYF. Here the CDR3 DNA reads TGTGCCAGCAGTTACGGGCTGGGAGAGACCCAGTACTTC.

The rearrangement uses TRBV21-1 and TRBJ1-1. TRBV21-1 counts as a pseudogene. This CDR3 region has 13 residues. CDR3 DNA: TGTGCCAGCAGCAAGGTAGGAGAGACTGAAGCTTTCTTT. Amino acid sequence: CASSKVGETEAFF.

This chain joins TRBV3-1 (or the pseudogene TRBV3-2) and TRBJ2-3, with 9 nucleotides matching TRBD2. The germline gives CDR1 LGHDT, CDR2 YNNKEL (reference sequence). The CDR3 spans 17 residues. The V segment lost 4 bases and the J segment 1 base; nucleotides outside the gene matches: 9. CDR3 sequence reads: CASSPAGGPRGTDTQYF. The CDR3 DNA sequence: TGTGCCAGCAGCCCAGCGGGAGGCCCCAGAGGCACAGATACGCAGTATTTT.

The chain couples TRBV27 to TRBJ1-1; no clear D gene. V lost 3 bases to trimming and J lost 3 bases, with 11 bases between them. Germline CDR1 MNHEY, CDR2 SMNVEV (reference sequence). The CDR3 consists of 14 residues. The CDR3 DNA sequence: TGTGCCAGCAGTTTCATTGGGTTGGACACTGAAGCTTTCTTT. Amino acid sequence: CASSFIGLDTEAFF.

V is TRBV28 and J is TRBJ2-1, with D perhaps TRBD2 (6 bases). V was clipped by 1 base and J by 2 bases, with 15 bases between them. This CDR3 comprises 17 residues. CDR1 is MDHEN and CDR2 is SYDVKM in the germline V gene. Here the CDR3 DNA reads TGTGCCAGCAGTTTATCCGTCGGTTCGGGGGCCTACAATGAGCAGTTCTTC. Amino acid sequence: CASSLSVGSGAYNEQFF.

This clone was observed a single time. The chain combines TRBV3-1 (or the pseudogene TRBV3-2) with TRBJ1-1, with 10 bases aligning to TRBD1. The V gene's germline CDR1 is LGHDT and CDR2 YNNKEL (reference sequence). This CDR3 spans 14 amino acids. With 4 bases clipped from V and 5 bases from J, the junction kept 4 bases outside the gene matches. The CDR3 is CASSRTGGGTEAFF. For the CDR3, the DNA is TGTGCCAGCAGCCGGACAGGGGGGGGGACTGAAGCTTTCTTT.

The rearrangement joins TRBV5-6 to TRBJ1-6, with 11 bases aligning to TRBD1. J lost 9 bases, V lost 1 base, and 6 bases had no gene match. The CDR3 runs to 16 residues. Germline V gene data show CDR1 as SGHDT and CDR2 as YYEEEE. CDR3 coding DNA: TGTGCCAGCAGCTTGCCCGGACAGGGGGCCTCTTCACCCCTCCACTTT. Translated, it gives CASSLPGQGASSPLHF.

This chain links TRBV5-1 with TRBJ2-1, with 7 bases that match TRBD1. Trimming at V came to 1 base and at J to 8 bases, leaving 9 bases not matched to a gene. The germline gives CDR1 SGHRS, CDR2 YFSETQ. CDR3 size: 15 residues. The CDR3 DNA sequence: TGCGCCAGCAGCTTGAAACAACAGGGGATCGATGAGCAGTTCTTC. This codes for CASSLKQQGIDEQFF.

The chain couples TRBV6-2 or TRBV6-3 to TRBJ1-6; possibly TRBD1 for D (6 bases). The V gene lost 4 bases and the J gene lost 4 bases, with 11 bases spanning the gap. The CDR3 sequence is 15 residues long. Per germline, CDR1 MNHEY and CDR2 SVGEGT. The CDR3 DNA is TGTGCCAGCAGTTTACAGGGATCGTATAATTCACCCCTCCACTTT. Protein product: CASSLQGSYNSPLHF.

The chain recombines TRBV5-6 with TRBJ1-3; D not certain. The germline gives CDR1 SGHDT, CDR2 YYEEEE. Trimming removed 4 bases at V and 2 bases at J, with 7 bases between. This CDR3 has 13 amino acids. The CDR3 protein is CASSALAGNTIYF. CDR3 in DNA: TGTGCCAGCAGCGCGTTGGCTGGAAACACCATATATTTT.

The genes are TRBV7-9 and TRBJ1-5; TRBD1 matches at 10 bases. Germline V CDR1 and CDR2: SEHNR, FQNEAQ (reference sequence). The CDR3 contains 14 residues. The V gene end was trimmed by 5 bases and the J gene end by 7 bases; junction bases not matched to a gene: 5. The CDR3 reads CASSPGQGKQPQHF. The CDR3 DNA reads TGTGCCAGCAGCCCGGGACAGGGGAAGCAGCCCCAGCATTTT.

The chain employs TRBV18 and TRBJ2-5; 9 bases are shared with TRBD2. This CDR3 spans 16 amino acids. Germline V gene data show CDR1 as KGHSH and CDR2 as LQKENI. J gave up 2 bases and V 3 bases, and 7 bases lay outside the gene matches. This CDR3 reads CASSPQEAGGQETQYF. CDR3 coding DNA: TGTGCCAGCTCACCCCAGGAAGCGGGGGGTCAAGAGACCCAGTACTTC.

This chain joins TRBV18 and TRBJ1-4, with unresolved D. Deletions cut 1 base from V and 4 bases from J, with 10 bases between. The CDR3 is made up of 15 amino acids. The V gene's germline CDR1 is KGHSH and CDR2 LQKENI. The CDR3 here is CASSPQAAINEKLFF. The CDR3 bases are TGTGCCAGCTCACCACAGGCAGCGATTAATGAAAAACTGTTTTTT.

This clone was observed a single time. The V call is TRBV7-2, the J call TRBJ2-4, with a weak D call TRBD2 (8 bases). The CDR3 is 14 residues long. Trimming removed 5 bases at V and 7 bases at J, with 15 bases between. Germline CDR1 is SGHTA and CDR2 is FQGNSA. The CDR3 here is CASSLGGGRNIQYF. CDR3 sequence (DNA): TGTGCCAGCAGCCTAGGGGGCGGGAGGAACATTCAGTACTTC.